This TCR beta chain came from a study of blood T cell repertoires in COVID-19. Overall study context: Researchers got acute and convalescent COVID-19 samples from the United States, Italy and Spain.

Germline CDR1 reads LNHDA; CDR2 reads SQIVND (reference sequence). V lost 7 bases to trimming and J lost 10 bases; unmatched junction nucleotides: 7. This CDR3 region has 14 residues. In the original processing: Reference gene primer amplification gave estimated nucleated cell counts. TCRdb's copy holds only in-frame clones and misses some; the assay was immunoSEQ multiplex PCR. That table is the source of V, J and clone size, and D and trimming were worked out from the DNA. The data contain 300,000 or so clones, around 89% of them singletons. This chain joins TRBV19 and TRBJ1-6, with 10 positions matching TRBD1. Material for sequencing was peripheral blood. The receptor was derived from a woman in her 40s with acute or convalescent COVID-19. CDR3 nucleotides: TGTGCCAGTACTCTCGACAGGGGGCCCTCACCCCTCCACTTT. This codes for CASTLDRGPSPLHF.